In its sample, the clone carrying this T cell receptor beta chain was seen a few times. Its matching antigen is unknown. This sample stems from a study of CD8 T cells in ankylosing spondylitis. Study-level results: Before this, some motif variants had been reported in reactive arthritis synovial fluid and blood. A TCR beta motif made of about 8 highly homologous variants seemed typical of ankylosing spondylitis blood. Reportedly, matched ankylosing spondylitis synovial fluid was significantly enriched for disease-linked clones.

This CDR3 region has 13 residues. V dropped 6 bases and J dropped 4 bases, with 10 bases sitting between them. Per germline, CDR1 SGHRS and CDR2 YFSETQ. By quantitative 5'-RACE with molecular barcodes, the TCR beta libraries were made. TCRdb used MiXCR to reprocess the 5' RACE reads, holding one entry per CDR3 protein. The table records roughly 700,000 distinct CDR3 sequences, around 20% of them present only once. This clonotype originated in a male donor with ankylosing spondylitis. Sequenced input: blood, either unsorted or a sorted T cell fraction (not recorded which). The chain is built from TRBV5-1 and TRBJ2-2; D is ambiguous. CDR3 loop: CASTETLTGELFF. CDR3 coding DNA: TGCGCCAGCACGGAGACTCTCACCGGGGAGCTGTTTTTT. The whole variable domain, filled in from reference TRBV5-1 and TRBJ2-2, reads KAGVTQTPRYLIKTRGQQVTLSCSPISGHRSVSWYQQTPGQGLQFLFEYFSETQRNKGNFPGRFSGRQFSNSRSEMNVSTLELGDSALYLCASTETLTGELFFGEGSRLTVL.